The 30 T cell receptor beta chains listed next were all sequenced from one sample in a study of T cell responses to AZD1222 COVID-19 vaccine. The protocol was immunoSEQ multiplex PCR, while the TCRdb copy is restricted to in-frame clones and leaves out a portion. Among some 150,000 clones listed, around 92% were seen once. The sequencing here drew on peripheral blood, taken on day 0 of AZD1222 vaccination. The receptors shown here come from an adult in good health.

This chain connects TRBV28 to TRBJ2-7; tentatively, D is TRBD1 or TRBD2 (7 bases each). The CDR3 loop spans 14 amino acids. V shed 7 bases and J shed 2 bases, with 15 bases lying between them. CDR1 MDHEN and CDR2 SYDVKM come from the germline V gene. The CDR3 sequence: CASISGGGTYEQYF. CDR3 DNA sequence: TGTGCCAGCATCTCAGGGGGAGGGACCTACGAGCAGTACTTC.

This chain links TRBV28 with TRBJ1-4; no definite D call. This CDR3 has 15 amino acids. The ends were cut back, 1 base at V and 7 bases at J, with 13 bases in the middle. In germline, CDR1 is MDHEN, CDR2 SYDVKM. CDR3: CASSLSILRGEKLFF. CDR3 in DNA: TGTGCCAGCAGTTTATCAATACTGAGAGGTGAAAAACTGTTTTTT.

This clone was counted a few times. In nucleotides, the CDR3 is TGTGCCAGCAGTCCCGACAGGGGGCGGGGCGGCTACACCTTC. It yields the protein CASSPDRGRGGYTF. The V call is TRBV6-5, the J call TRBJ1-2; 10 positions agree with TRBD1. Germline CDR1 and CDR2: MNHEY and SVGAGI. With V trimmed by 5 bases and J by 8 bases, 8 bases remained unmatched. CDR3 length: 14 residues.

With regard to this clone: Other DNA variants within this sample encode the same CDR3. The chain joins TRBV7-9 to TRBJ1-4; D unresolved. The germline CDR1 and CDR2 sequences are SEHNR and FQNEAQ (reference sequence). The CDR3 has 11 amino acids. Deletions cut 5 bases from V and 5 bases from J, with 3 bases between. The CDR3 region is CASSPNEKLFF. The CDR3 DNA sequence: TGTGCCAGCAGCCCCAATGAAAAACTGTTTTTT.

The rearrangement joins TRBV5-1 to TRBJ2-2; 8 bases agree with TRBD1. V was pared by 3 bases and J by 4 bases, with 2 bases of the junction left unmatched. There are 14 residues in the CDR3. From germline, CDR1 is SGHRS and CDR2 YFSETQ. CDR3 loop: CASSYDRGTGELFF. CDR3 DNA: TGCGCCAGCAGCTACGACAGGGGCACCGGGGAGCTGTTTTTT.

The chain is built from TRBV6-2 or TRBV6-3 and TRBJ2-7; 7 nucleotides agree with TRBD2. V lost 6 bases to trimming and J lost 0 bases; unmatched junction nucleotides: 5. Germline CDR1 reads MNHEY; CDR2 reads SVGEGT. The CDR3 runs to 14 residues. The CDR3 loop reads CASSGLADSYEQYF. The CDR3 region has the DNA TGTGCCAGCAGCGGGCTAGCGGACTCCTACGAGCAGTACTTC.

This chain connects TRBV2 to TRBJ1-4; maybe TRBD1 (5 bases). The ends were cut back, 7 bases at V and 3 bases at J, with 15 bases in the middle. CDR1 and CDR2 (germline): SNHLY, FYNNEI. The CDR3 totals 15 residues. CDR3 protein: CASNRGGLSNEKLFF. The CDR3 region has the DNA TGTGCCAGCAACCGGGGCGGACTTTCTAATGAAAAACTGTTTTTT.

The V and J genes are TRBV5-6 and TRBJ2-1; D may be TRBD2 (5 bases). V was trimmed by 4 bases and J by 4 bases, leaving 12 bases between them. Germline CDR1 SGHDT, CDR2 YYEEEE. The CDR3 covers 14 residues. The CDR3 DNA sequence: TGTGCCAGCAGCCCGTTGAAGCGGTACAATGAGCAGTTCTTC. Its translation: CASSPLKRYNEQFF.

The chain couples TRBV7-2 to TRBJ2-7, with D unresolved. Trimming stripped 3 bases from V and 2 bases from J, with 11 bases between. CDR1 is SGHTA, CDR2 FQGNSA, per germline. The CDR3 runs to 14 residues. The CDR3: CASSFPEAPYEQYF. The CDR3 bases are TGTGCCAGCAGCTTCCCCGAGGCGCCCTACGAGCAGTACTTC.

The J gene is TRBJ1-1, the V gene TRBV5-1; the D gene is possibly TRBD1 (5 bases). The CDR3 totals 16 residues. Trimming shortened V by 4 bases and J by 3 bases, and 19 bases separated the two germline ends. Germline V gene sequence: CDR1 SGHRS, CDR2 YFSETQ. Written as DNA, the CDR3 is TGCGCCAGCAGCACACAAACGGGACTGTCGGACACTGAAGCTTTCTTT. Its protein product is CASSTQTGLSDTEAFF.

The chain links TRBV28 to TRBJ2-7, with D perhaps matching TRBD2 (5 bases). The CDR3 totals 13 residues. Germline lookup yields CDR1 MDHEN and CDR2 SYDVKM. Deletions cut 3 bases from V and 7 bases from J, with 13 bases between. DNA of the CDR3: TGTGCCAGCAGTTTTCGAGGGCGAGGGGAGCAGTACTTC. It codes for CASSFRGRGEQYF.

The chain employs TRBV6-5 and TRBJ1-5; D is undetermined. Germline loops: CDR1 MNHEY, CDR2 SVGAGI. There are 16 residues in the CDR3. The ends were cut back, 0 bases at V and 2 bases at J, with 11 bases in the middle. CDR3 sequence reads: CASSYSAGSGNQPQHF. The CDR3, as DNA: TGTGCCAGCAGTTACTCCGCGGGGTCGGGCAATCAGCCCCAGCATTTT.

This clone appeared a single time. The genes are TRBV2 and TRBJ2-1; possible D gene TRBD1, 6 bases. The length of the CDR3 is 14 residues. Deletions cut 2 bases from V and 4 bases from J, with 9 bases between. CDR1 is SNHLY and CDR2 is FYNNEI in the germline V gene. The CDR3 nucleotides read TGTGCCAGCAGTGAACTAGGGGGTTACAATGAGCAGTTCTTC. Its translation is CASSELGGYNEQFF. The full variable domain, in which reference TRBV2 and TRBJ2-1 provide the parts outside the CDR3, is EPEVTQTPSHQVTQMGQEVILRCVPISNHLYFYWYRQILGQKVEFLVSFYNNEISEKSEIFDDQFSVERPDGSNFTLKIRSTKLEDSAMYFCASSELGGYNEQFFGPGTRLTVL.

This chain links TRBV4-2 with TRBJ2-1; no clear D. Germline-derived CDR1 and CDR2 are LGHNA and YNFKEQ. Trimming cost V 1 base and J 0 bases, with 10 bases left between them. The CDR3 contains 16 residues. CDR3 in amino acids: CASSQAVASSYNEQFF. CDR3 nucleotide sequence: TGTGCCAGCAGCCAAGCAGTAGCCAGCTCCTACAATGAGCAGTTCTTC.

This clone was detected only a few times. V and J are TRBV27 and TRBJ2-7, with TRBD2 matching over 7 bases. V trimming: 0 bases; J trimming: 4 bases; junction bases outside the gene matches: 6. Germline CDR1 reads MNHEY; CDR2 reads SMNVEV (reference sequence). The CDR3 is 15 residues long. The CDR3 region is CASSLSGGAEYEQYF. As DNA, the CDR3 is TGTGCCAGCAGTTTATCGGGAGGGGCGGAATACGAGCAGTACTTC.

The gene calls are TRBV3-1 (or the pseudogene TRBV3-2) and TRBJ2-1; 8 positions match TRBD1. The germline gives CDR1 LGHDT, CDR2 YNNKEL (reference sequence). This CDR3 spans 13 amino acids. V lost 0 bases and J lost 16; bases outside the gene matches: 8. CDR3 sequence reads: CASSQERMTGEFF. CDR3 bases: TGTGCCAGCAGCCAAGAAAGAATGACAGGGGAATTCTTC.

The rearrangement joins TRBV5-1 to TRBJ1-5; a weak D match, TRBD1 (6 bases). The germline CDR1 and CDR2 sequences are SGHRS and YFSETQ. The ends were cut back, 4 bases at V and 4 bases at J, with 9 bases in the middle. This CDR3 has 13 residues. The CDR3 DNA sequence: TGCGCCAGCAGCCTCGGACAGAATCAGCCCCAGCATTTT. It yields the protein CASSLGQNQPQHF.

The chain recombines TRBV7-2 with TRBJ2-1; D is uncertain. This CDR3 region has 14 residues. Germline CDR1 SGHTA, CDR2 FQGNSA. The V and J ends lost 5 bases and 5 bases respectively, with 13 bases between them. The CDR3 region is CASSQVGPDNEQFF. The CDR3 nucleotides read TGTGCCAGCAGCCAAGTCGGGCCCGACAATGAGCAGTTCTTC.

J is TRBJ2-5 and V is TRBV28, with D possibly being TRBD2 (6 bases). This CDR3 is built from 17 residues. The V end lost 4 bases, the J end lost 4 bases, and 22 bases lay between the germline ends. In germline, CDR1 is MDHEN, CDR2 SYDVKM. The CDR3 spells CASSYPRVALARETQYF. CDR3 DNA sequence: TGTGCCAGCAGTTACCCGAGGGTGGCACTAGCCCGAGAGACCCAGTACTTC.

Comment on this clone: At the DNA level, this CDR3 is encoded by other sequences in the same sample as well. The chain employs TRBV5-1 and TRBJ2-3; no reliable D call. Trimming took 0 bases from V and 0 from J, leaving 5 bases between them. The CDR3 covers 14 residues. Germline V gene lookup returns CDR1 SGHRS and CDR2 YFSETQ. The CDR3 DNA reads as TGCGCCAGCAGCTTGGGTAGAAGCACAGATACGCAGTATTTT. Translated, it gives CASSLGRSTDTQYF.

The chain has TRBV2 and TRBJ1-5; D possibly corresponds to TRBD1 (5 bases). The CDR3 has 17 amino acids. Germline V gene lookup returns CDR1 SNHLY and CDR2 FYNNEI. Trimming cost V 5 bases and J 3 bases, with 20 bases left between them. The CDR3 bases are TGTGCCAGCAGTCCCTTACAGGTCTACCCCACCAATCAGCCCCAGCATTTT. This gives the protein CASSPLQVYPTNQPQHF. The full variable domain, completed using reference TRBV2 and TRBJ1-5, is EPEVTQTPSHQVTQMGQEVILRCVPISNHLYFYWYRQILGQKVEFLVSFYNNEISEKSEIFDDQFSVERPDGSNFTLKIRSTKLEDSAMYFCASSPLQVYPTNQPQHFGDGTRLSIL.

The gene calls are TRBV15 and TRBJ2-1, with a weak D call TRBD2 (6 bases). The V gene's germline CDR1 is LNHNV and CDR2 YYDKDF (reference sequence). CDR3 size: 14 residues. The germline V and J ends were trimmed by 7 bases and 5 bases, with 15 bases remaining between them. CDR3 bases: TGTGCCACCACCCAGCAGCGGGCGAACAATGAGCAGTTCTTC. This translates into CATTQQRANNEQFF.

V and J are TRBV7-3 and TRBJ1-6; no clear D gene. The CDR3 totals 13 residues. V was cut by 1 base and J by 7 bases, with 5 bases left in between. Looked up from germline, CDR1 is SGHTA and CDR2 is FQGTGA. As DNA, the CDR3 is TGTGCCAGCAGCTTAAAGAGGAATTCACCCCTCCACTTT. Translating gives CASSLKRNSPLHF.

The rearrangement uses TRBV6-2 or TRBV6-3 and TRBJ2-2; TRBD1 aligns across 8 bases. V lost 3 bases and J lost 1; bases outside the gene matches: 4. The CDR3 contains 16 residues. CDR1 and CDR2 from the germline V gene are MNHEY and SVGEGT. The CDR3 DNA reads as TGTGCCAGCAGTTATTATGGGACAGGGAACACCGGGGAGCTGTTTTTT. This codes for CASSYYGTGNTGELFF.

The genes are TRBV7-8 and TRBJ1-4, with a tentative D call TRBD1 (6 bases). V lost 4 bases to trimming and J lost 10 bases, with 19 bases between them. The CDR3 spans 15 residues. The germline CDR1 and CDR2 sequences are SGHVS and FQNEAQ. The CDR3 loop reads CASSSVVGGLGKLFF. CDR3 nucleotide sequence: TGTGCCAGCAGCTCCGTCGTAGGGGGTCTTGGAAAACTGTTTTTT.

The chain combines TRBV2 with TRBJ2-2; 16 nucleotides match TRBD2. Germline V lookup: CDR1 SNHLY, CDR2 FYNNEI. V shed 5 bases, J shed 4 bases, and the junction held 13 bases outside the gene matches. The CDR3 has 20 amino acids. CDR3 amino acids: CASSQRRGLAGGRGTGELFF. The CDR3 region has the DNA TGTGCCAGCAGTCAAAGGCGGGGACTAGCGGGAGGGCGCGGCACCGGGGAGCTGTTTTTT.

CDR3 sequence reads: CSVGSTWTDTQYF. DNA of the CDR3: TGCAGCGTTGGGTCGACATGGACAGATACGCAGTATTTT. This chain uses TRBV29-1 with TRBJ2-3; D gene uncertain. The CDR3 sequence is 13 residues long. The germline V gene has CDR1 SQVTM and CDR2 ANQGSEA. Trimming took 4 bases from V and 3 from J, leaving 11 bases between them.

The chain links TRBV5-1 to TRBJ1-2; TRBD1 is a possible D gene (5 bases). CDR3 length: 13 amino acids. Trimming pared 5 bases from V and 4 bases from J, leaving 12 bases between. CDR1 and CDR2 from the germline V gene are SGHRS and YFSETQ. As DNA, the CDR3 is TGCGCCAGCAGTGGAGCAGGGCTCTATGGCTACACCTTC. Residues: CASSGAGLYGYTF.

V gene TRBV27 combines with J gene TRBJ2-2; 9 bases match TRBD2. The V gene end was trimmed by 4 bases and the J gene end by 1 base; junction bases not matched to a gene: 7. CDR1 MNHEY and CDR2 SMNVEV come from the germline V gene (reference sequence). The CDR3 is 17 residues long. The CDR3, as DNA: TGTGCCAGCAGTTCCCCCGCGACTAGCGGGAACACCGGGGAGCTGTTTTTT. This gives the protein CASSSPATSGNTGELFF.

V and J are TRBV7-8 and TRBJ1-5; the D gene is possibly TRBD1 (6 bases). Germline loops: CDR1 SGHVS, CDR2 FQNEAQ. Trimming pared 5 bases from V and 4 bases from J, leaving 21 bases between. The CDR3 totals 17 residues. The CDR3 DNA sequence: TGTGCCAGCAGCATATCCGGGACATCTAGGACTAATCAGCCCCAGCATTTT. Encoded protein: CASSISGTSRTNQPQHF.